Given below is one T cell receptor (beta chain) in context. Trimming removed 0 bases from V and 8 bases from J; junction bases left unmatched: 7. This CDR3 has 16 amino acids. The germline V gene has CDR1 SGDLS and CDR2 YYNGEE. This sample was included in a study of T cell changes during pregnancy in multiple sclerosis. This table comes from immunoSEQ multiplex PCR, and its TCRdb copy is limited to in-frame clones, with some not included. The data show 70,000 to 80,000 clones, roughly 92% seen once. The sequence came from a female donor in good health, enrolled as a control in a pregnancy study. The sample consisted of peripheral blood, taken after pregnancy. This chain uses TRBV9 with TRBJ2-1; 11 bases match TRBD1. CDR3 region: CASSVEYGQGAYEQFF. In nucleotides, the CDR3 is TGTGCCAGCAGCGTAGAATATGGACAGGGGGCCTATGAGCAGTTCTTC.